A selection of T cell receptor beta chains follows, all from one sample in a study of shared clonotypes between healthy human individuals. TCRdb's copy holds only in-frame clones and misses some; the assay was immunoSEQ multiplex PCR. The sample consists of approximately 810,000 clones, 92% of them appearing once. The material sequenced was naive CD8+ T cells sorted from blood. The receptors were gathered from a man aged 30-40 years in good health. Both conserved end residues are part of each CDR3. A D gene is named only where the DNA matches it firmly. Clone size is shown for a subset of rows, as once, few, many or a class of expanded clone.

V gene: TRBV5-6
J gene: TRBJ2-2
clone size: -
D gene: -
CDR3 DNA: TGTGCCAGCAGCTTGTTCTATCGAGCGGGCGGGGAAGGGGAGCTGTTTTTT
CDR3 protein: CASSLFYRAGGEGELFF

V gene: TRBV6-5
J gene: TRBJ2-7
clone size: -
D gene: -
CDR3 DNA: TGTGCCAGCAGTTACGCTAATGAGGGAGTCGAGCAGTACTTC
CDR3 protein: CASSYANEGVEQYF

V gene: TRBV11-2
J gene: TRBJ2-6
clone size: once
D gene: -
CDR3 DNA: TGTGCCAGCAGCTTCCCCGGGGGCGACTCTGGGGCCAACGTCCTGACTTTC
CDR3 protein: CASSFPGGDSGANVLTF

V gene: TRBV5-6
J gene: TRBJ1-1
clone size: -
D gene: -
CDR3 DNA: TGTGCCAGCAGCTTGGGCGGGTCTTACAGGGAAAGGGCTTTCTTT
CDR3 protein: CASSLGGSYRERAFF

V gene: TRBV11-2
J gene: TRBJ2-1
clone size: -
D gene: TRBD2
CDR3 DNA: TGTGCCAGCAGCTTCCAACTAGCGGGAGTCCTCAATGAGCAGTTCTTC
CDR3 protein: CASSFQLAGVLNEQFF

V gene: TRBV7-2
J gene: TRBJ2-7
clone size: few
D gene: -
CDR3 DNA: TGTGCCAGCAAATGGGGGCCGACCTACGAGCAGTACTTC
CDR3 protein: CASKWGPTYEQYF

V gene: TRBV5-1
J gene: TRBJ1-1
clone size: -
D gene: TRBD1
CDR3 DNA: TGCGCCAGCAGCTTGGATCCCCGGGACAGGGTGAACACTGAAGCTTTCTTT
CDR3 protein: CASSLDPRDRVNTEAFF

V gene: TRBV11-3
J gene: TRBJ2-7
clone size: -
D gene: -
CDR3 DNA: TGTGCCAGCAGCTTAGGGGTGGGGAGCGAGCAGTACTTC
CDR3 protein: CASSLGVGSEQYF

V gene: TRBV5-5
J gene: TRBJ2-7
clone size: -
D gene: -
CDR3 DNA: TGTGCCAGCAGCCCGACGCAAGGGGGGACCTACGAGCAGTACTTC
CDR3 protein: CASSPTQGGTYEQYF

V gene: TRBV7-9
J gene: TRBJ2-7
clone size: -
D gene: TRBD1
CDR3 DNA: TGTGCCAGCAGCTCCACGACCCCGGGACAGGACCCTTACGAGCAGTACTTC
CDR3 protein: CASSSTTPGQDPYEQYF

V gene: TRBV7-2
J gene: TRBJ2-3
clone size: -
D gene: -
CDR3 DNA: TGTGCCAGCAGCTTAGTATTGGCGGGAAGGGTCACAGATACGCAGTATTTT
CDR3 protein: CASSLVLAGRVTDTQYF

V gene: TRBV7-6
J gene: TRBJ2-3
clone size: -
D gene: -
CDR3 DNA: TGTGCCAGCAGCTCAGGGGCCTACTCCACAGATACGCAGTATTTT
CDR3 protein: CASSSGAYSTDTQYF

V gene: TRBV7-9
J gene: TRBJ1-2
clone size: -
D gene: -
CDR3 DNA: TGTGCCAGCAGCTTAGTGCCACAAAACTATGGCTACACCTTC
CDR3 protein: CASSLVPQNYGYTF

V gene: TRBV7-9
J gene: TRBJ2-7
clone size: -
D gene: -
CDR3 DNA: TGTGCCAGCAGCCCCGGGGGGACAGTTGAGCAGTACTTC
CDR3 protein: CASSPGGTVEQYF

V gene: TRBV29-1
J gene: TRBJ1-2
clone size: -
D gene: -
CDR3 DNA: TGCAGCGTGGAAGGGGGGGCTTCGCTCTATGGCTACACCTTC
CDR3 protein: CSVEGGASLYGYTF

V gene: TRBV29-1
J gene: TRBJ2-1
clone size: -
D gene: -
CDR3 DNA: TGCAGCGGAACCCGAGAGGCGTACAATGAGCAGTTCTTC
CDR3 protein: CSGTREAYNEQFF

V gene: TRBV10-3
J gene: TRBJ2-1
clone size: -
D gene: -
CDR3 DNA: TGTGCCATTACCACGGCGGAAAATGAGCAGTTCTTC
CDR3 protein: CAITTAENEQFF

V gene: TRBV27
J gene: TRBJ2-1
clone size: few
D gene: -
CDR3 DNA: TGTGCCAGCGGGACTTACAATGAGCAGTTCTTC
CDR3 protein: CASGTYNEQFF

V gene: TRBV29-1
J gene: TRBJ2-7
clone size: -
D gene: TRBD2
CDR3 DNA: TGCAGCGTTGAAGTCGGGCTAGCGGGGACCTACGAGCAGTACTTC
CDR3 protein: CSVEVGLAGTYEQYF

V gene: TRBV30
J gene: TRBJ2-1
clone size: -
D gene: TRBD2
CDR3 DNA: TGTGCCTGCGGACTAGCGGGAAACAATGAGCAGTTCTTC
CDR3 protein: CACGLAGNNEQFF

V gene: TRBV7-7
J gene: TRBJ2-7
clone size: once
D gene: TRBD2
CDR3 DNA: TGTGCTAGCAGCCTCGGACTAGGCTCCTACGAGCAGTACTTC
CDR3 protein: CASSLGLGSYEQYF

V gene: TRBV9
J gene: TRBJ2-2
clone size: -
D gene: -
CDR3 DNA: TGTGCCAGCAGCGTAGGCAGTAGGTCGAACACCGGGGAGCTGTTTTTT
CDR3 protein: CASSVGSRSNTGELFF

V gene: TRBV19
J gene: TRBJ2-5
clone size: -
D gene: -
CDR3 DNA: TGTGCCAGTAGTACCGGGGAGCGAGGGAGGATGCTGGTCCAAGAGACCCAGTACTTC
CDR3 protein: CASSTGERGRMLVQETQYF

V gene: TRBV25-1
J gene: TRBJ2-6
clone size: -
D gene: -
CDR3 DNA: TGTGCCAGCAGTGAAAGTTACGGCCGGTACTCTGGGGCCAACGTCCTGACTTTC
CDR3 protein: CASSESYGRYSGANVLTF

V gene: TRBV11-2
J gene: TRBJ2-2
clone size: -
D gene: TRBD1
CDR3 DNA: TGTGCCAGCAGCATCTCGGTAGGACAGGGGACCGGGGAGCTGTTTTTT
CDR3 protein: CASSISVGQGTGELFF

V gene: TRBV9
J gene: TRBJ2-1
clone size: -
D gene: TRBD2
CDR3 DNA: TGTGCCAGCAGCGGCCTAGCGGGAGGTTTCTACAATGAGCAGTTCTTC
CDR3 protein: CASSGLAGGFYNEQFF

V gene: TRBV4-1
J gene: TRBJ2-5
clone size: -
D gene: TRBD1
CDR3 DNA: TGCGCCAGCAGCCAAGAGGACAGGGTGGGAGAGACCCAGTACTTC
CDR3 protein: CASSQEDRVGETQYF

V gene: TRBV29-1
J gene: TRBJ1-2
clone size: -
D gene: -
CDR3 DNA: TGCAGCGTTGATATGGGTAAATCCCCTGGCTACACCTTC
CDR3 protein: CSVDMGKSPGYTF

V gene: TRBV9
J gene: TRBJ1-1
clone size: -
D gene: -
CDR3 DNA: TGTGCCAGCAGCCCCCGGGTGAGGGGTATCACTGAAGCTTTCTTT
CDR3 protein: CASSPRVRGITEAFF

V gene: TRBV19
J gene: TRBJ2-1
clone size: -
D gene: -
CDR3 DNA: TGTGCCAGTAGTATTCTACACGGGGCGCGGAATGAGCAGTTCTTC
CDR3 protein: CASSILHGARNEQFF

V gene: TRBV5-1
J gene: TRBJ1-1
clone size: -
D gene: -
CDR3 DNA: TGCGCCAGCAGCTTGGGGCAGGGAATGAACACTGAAGCTTTCTTT
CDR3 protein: CASSLGQGMNTEAFF

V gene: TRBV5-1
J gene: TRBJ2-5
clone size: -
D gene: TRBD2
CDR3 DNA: TGCGCCAGCGGGGGGCGGGAGGGGGAGACCCAGTACTTC
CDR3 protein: CASGGREGETQYF

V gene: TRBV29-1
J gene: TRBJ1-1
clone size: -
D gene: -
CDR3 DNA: TGCAGCGTTTTCCAGGCCGCTGAAGCTTTCTTT
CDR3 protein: CSVFQAAEAFF

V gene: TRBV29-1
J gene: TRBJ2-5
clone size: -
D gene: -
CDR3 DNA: TGCAGCGTGGACAGCCAAGAGACCCAGTACTTC
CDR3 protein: CSVDSQETQYF

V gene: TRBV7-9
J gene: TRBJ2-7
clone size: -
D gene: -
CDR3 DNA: TGTGCCAGCAGCTTAGGAGGCAGGAGCTACGAGCAGTACTTC
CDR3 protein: CASSLGGRSYEQYF

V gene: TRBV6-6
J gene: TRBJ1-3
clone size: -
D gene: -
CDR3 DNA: TGTGCCAGCAGGACACCCACTGAGAGCTCTGGAAACACCATATATTTT
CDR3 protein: CASRTPTESSGNTIYF

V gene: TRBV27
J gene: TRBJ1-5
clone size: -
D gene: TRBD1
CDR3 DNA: TGTGCCAGCAGACTAGGGGGCCACGATCAGCCCCAGCATTTT
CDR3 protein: CASRLGGHDQPQHF

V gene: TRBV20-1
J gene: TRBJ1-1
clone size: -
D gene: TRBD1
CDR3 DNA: TGCAGTGCACAGGGGGCTGAAGCTTTCTTT
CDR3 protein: CSAQGAEAFF

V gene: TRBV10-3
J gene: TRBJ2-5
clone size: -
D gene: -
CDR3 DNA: TGTGCCATCAGTGAGGTGAATAGGGAGGTTCAGGAGACCCAGTACTTC
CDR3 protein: CAISEVNREVQETQYF

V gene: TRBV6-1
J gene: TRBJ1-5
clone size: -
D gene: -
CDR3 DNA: TGTGCCAGCAGTGACTCTTGGTTCGACGAGCCCCAGCATTTT
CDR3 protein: CASSDSWFDEPQHF

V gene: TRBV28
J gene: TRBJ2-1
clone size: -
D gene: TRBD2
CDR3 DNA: TGTGCCAGCAGTTTACCCGGGGGACTAGCGGGAGTCTTTGAGCAGTTCTTC
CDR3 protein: CASSLPGGLAGVFEQFF

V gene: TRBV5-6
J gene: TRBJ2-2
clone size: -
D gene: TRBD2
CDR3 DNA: TGTGCCAGCAGTTCCAGCGGGAGACAGACCGGGGAGCTGTTTTTT
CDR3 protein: CASSSSGRQTGELFF

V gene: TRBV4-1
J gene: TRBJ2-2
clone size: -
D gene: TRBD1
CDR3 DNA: TGCGCCAGCAGCCAAGAGGGACAGGTGAACACCGGGGAGCTGTTTTTT
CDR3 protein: CASSQEGQVNTGELFF

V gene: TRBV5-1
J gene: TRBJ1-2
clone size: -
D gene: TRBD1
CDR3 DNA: TGCGCCAGCAGCTTGGAGGGGGCGCGGGGCTACACCTTC
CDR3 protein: CASSLEGARGYTF

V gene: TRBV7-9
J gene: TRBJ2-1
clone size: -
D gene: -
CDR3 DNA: TGTGCCAGCAGCTTCGCGAGGACGGAACCCTACAATGAGCAGTTCTTC
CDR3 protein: CASSFARTEPYNEQFF

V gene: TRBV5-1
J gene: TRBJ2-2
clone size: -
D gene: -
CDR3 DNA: TGCGCCAGCAGCTCGGAACTAACGAACACCGGGGAGCTGTTTTTT
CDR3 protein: CASSSELTNTGELFF

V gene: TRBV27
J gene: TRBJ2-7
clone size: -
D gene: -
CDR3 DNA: TGTGCCAGCAGGGACCCCTTCGACTACGAGCAGTACTTC
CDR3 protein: CASRDPFDYEQYF

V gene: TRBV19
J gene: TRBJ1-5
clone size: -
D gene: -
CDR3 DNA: TGTGCCATCTCGATCGGGGGTAGCAATCAGCCCCAGCATTTT
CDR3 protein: CAISIGGSNQPQHF

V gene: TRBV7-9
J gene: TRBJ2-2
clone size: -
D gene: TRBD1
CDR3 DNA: TGTGCCAGCAGCTTAGCTGGGACAGCGAACACCGGGGAGCTGTTTTTT
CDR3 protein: CASSLAGTANTGELFF

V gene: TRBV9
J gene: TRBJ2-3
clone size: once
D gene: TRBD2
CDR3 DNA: TGTGCCAGCAGCGTAGAGGCTAGCGGCCTCGGATTCCGCACAGATACGCAGTATTTT
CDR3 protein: CASSVEASGLGFRTDTQYF

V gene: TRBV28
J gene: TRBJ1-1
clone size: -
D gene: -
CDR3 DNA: TGTGCCAGCAAGAGACAAAGCGCTGAAGCTTTCTTT
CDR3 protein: CASKRQSAEAFF

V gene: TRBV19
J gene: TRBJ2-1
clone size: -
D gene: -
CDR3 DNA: TGTGCCAGTAGTTTGGACTCTATCGGTAATGAGCAGTTCTTC
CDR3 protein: CASSLDSIGNEQFF

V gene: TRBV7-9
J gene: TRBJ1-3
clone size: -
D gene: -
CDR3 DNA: TGTGCCAGCAGCTTTTCTCCTAACACCATATATTTT
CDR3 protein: CASSFSPNTIYF

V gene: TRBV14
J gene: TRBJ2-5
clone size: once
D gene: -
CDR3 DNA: TGTGCCAGCAGCCAAGATATGAGCGGGCTACTCCAAGAGACCCAGTACTTC
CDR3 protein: CASSQDMSGLLQETQYF

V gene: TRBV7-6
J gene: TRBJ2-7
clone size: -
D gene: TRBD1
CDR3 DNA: TGTGCCAGCAGCGCTTGGACAGGGGACTCTTACGAGCAGTACTTC
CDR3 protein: CASSAWTGDSYEQYF